A single sample gave rise to the 20 T cell receptor beta chains below, sequenced in a study of blood T cell repertoires in COVID-19. TCRdb's copy holds only in-frame clones and misses some; the assay was immunoSEQ multiplex PCR. This sample has some 170,000 clones, with almost 80% found just once. The specimen was peripheral blood. The source is a woman aged 70-85 years with acute or convalescent COVID-19.

This sequence joins TRBV19 and TRBJ2-5; weak D call: TRBD2 (5 bases). Germline V gene sequence: CDR1 LNHDA, CDR2 SQIVND (reference sequence). V was shortened by 5 bases and J by 5 bases, with 15 bases between the two germline ends. The CDR3 covers 14 residues. CDR3 amino acids: CASSFRGSLETQYF. CDR3 in DNA: TGTGCCAGTAGTTTCCGGGGTAGTTTGGAGACCCAGTACTTC.

This chain links TRBV29-1 with TRBJ2-5, with D unclear. Germline V CDR1 and CDR2: SQVTM, ANQGSEA. The CDR3 loop spans 12 amino acids. Trimming cost V 6 bases and J 5 bases, with 13 bases left between them. The DNA of the CDR3 is TGCAGCGTCACACAGAACTGGGAGACCCAGTACTTC. Its translation: CSVTQNWETQYF.

This rearrangement joins TRBV6-6 to TRBJ2-5; 7 bases fit TRBD1. Germline values: CDR1 MNHNY, CDR2 SVGAGI (reference sequence). The CDR3 contains 12 residues. V shed 8 bases and J 5 bases; nucleotides not matched to a gene: 5. Here the CDR3 DNA reads TGTGCCAGCGGACAGGCCGGGGAGACCCAGTACTTC. It specifies CASGQAGETQYF.

The gene calls are TRBV2 and TRBJ1-1; D is ambiguous. Per germline, CDR1 SNHLY and CDR2 FYNNEI. Between the trimmed V and J ends, which lost 4 bases and 7 bases, there was a span of 10 bases. The CDR3 has 12 residues. This CDR3 reads CASSAWQFEAFF. In DNA, the CDR3 is TGTGCCAGCAGTGCTTGGCAGTTTGAAGCTTTCTTT.

This clone was found a few times. The rearrangement joins TRBV19 to TRBJ2-2, with D unclear. This CDR3 region has 14 residues. V dropped 3 bases and J dropped 3 bases, with 8 bases sitting between them. Germline V gene lookup returns CDR1 LNHDA and CDR2 SQIVND (reference sequence). CDR3 bases: TGTGCCAGTAGTATCTTTTCCGACACCGGGGAGCTGTTTTTT. Protein product: CASSIFSDTGELFF.

The V and J genes are TRBV3-1 (or the pseudogene TRBV3-2) and TRBJ1-4; tentatively, D is TRBD1 (5 bases). The CDR3 is made up of 13 amino acids. CDR1 and CDR2 from the germline V gene are LGHDT and YNNKEL (reference sequence). V was pared by 5 bases and J by 8 bases, with 12 bases between. The CDR3 here is CASSRQGLEKLFF. The CDR3 DNA follows: TGTGCCAGCAGCAGGCAGGGACTCGAAAAACTGTTTTTT.

J is TRBJ2-1 and V is TRBV21-1; the table gives TRBD2 as D, unverified against the DNA. TRBV21-1 counts as a pseudogene. The length of the CDR3 is 20 residues. DNA for the CDR3: TGTGCCAGCAGCAAAGATTGGGCGGGGGGGCCACTGAGCTCCTACAATGAGCAGTTCTTC. Protein sequence: CASSKDWAGGPLSSYNEQFF.

The chain employs TRBV6-5 and TRBJ2-2; 8 bases are shared with TRBD2. Per the germline V gene, CDR1 is MNHEY and CDR2 is SVGAGI. V lost 2 bases, J lost 7 bases, and 9 bases stayed unmatched. This CDR3 is built from 16 residues. The CDR3: CASSYPGTRVIGELFF. CDR3 bases: TGTGCCAGCAGTTACCCGGGGACTAGAGTGATCGGGGAGCTGTTTTTT.

The chain is built from TRBV7-9 and TRBJ2-1; D remains unclear. The CDR3 has 17 residues. From germline, CDR1 is SEHNR and CDR2 FQNEAQ (reference sequence). V was pared by 6 bases and J by 0 bases, with 18 bases between. CDR3 DNA: TGTGCCAGCAGTTTTACCCTCAGTCCAAGCTCCTACAATGAGCAGTTCTTC. Protein: CASSFTLSPSSYNEQFF.

In this sample, this clone turned up a few times. This chain connects TRBV6-2 or TRBV6-3 to TRBJ1-2, with 9 nucleotides matching TRBD1. Germline V gene sequence: CDR1 MNHEY, CDR2 SVGEGT. The CDR3 totals 14 residues. Unmatched junction bases numbered 4, after V lost 5 bases and J lost 3 bases. The CDR3 loop is CASSRWTGDYGYTF. CDR3 bases: TGTGCCAGCAGTCGATGGACAGGGGACTATGGCTACACCTTC.

V and J are TRBV3-1 (or the pseudogene TRBV3-2) and TRBJ1-1; 7 nucleotides agree with TRBD1. V trimming: 4 bases; J trimming: 6 bases; junction bases outside the gene matches: 11. The germline gives CDR1 LGHDT, CDR2 YNNKEL (reference sequence). CDR3 length equals 15 residues. CDR3 amino acids: CASSLGTEELAEAFF. The DNA of the CDR3 is TGTGCCAGCAGCCTAGGGACAGAAGAGTTAGCTGAAGCTTTCTTT.

This sequence joins TRBV24-1 and TRBJ2-3; 11 nucleotides agree with TRBD1. The V gene end was trimmed by 4 bases and the J gene end by 3 bases; junction bases not matched to a gene: 5. CDR1 and CDR2 from the germline V gene are KGHDR and SFDVKD. This CDR3 spans 16 amino acids. The CDR3 loop reads CATSDRTGGSTDTQYF. The CDR3 bases are TGTGCCACCAGTGACCGGACAGGGGGCTCTACAGATACGCAGTATTTT.

This chain links TRBV5-1 with TRBJ1-1; 9 nucleotides agree with TRBD1. Per germline, CDR1 SGHRS and CDR2 YFSETQ. CDR3 size: 16 residues. Trimming cost V 6 bases and J 5 bases; bases outside gene matches: 14. The CDR3: CASNGGPDRGHTEAFF. The CDR3, as DNA: TGCGCCAGCAACGGGGGCCCGGACAGGGGACATACTGAAGCTTTCTTT. Together with reference TRBV5-1 and TRBJ1-1, the CDR3 gives the full variable domain: KAGVTQTPRYLIKTRGQQVTLSCSPISGHRSVSWYQQTPGQGLQFLFEYFSETQRNKGNFPGRFSGRQFSNSRSEMNVSTLELGDSALYLCASNGGPDRGHTEAFFGQGTRLTVV.

V usage is TRBV21-1 and J usage is TRBJ2-2; the table's D gene call, TRBD2, was not cross checked with the DNA. TRBV21-1 has pseudogene status. This CDR3 has 16 residues. The CDR3 loop reads CASDRAGAMNTGELFF. The CDR3 DNA sequence: TGTGCCAGCGATCGGGCGGGAGCGATGAACACCGGGGAGCTGTTTTTT.

This clone has a handful of counts. The V call is TRBV19, the J call TRBJ1-5; D not certain. This CDR3 spans 13 amino acids. Germline V CDR1 and CDR2: LNHDA, SQIVND (reference sequence). Trimming pared 5 bases from V and 8 bases from J, leaving 13 bases between. CDR3 sequence (DNA): TGTGCCAGTAGTTCCCGCCCCGGGGAGCCCCAGCATTTT. Translated, it gives CASSSRPGEPQHF.

V usage is TRBV11-3 and J usage is TRBJ2-5, with 8 bases lining up with TRBD2. The V gene's germline CDR1 is SGHNT and CDR2 YENEEA. V trimming: 8 bases; J trimming: 4 bases; junction bases outside the gene matches: 9. The CDR3 totals 14 residues. The CDR3 loop reads CASGHSGSGETQYF. CDR3 bases: TGTGCCAGCGGGCACAGCGGGAGCGGAGAGACCCAGTACTTC. Filled out from reference TRBV11-3 and TRBJ2-5, the complete variable domain reads EAGVVQSPRYKIIEKKQPVAFWCNPISGHNTLYWYLQNLGQGPELLIRYENEEAVDDSQLPKDRFSAERLKGVDSTLKIQPAELGDSAVYLCASGHSGSGETQYFGPGTRLLVL.

This rearrangement joins TRBV3-1 (or the pseudogene TRBV3-2) to TRBJ1-3; D is perhaps TRBD1 (5 bases). Germline V CDR1 and CDR2: LGHDT, YNNKEL (reference sequence). CDR3 length equals 14 residues. The V end was cut by 1 base, the J end by 8 bases, with 12 bases between. The CDR3 DNA is TGTGCCAGCAGCCAAGTTCCAGGGAGGGACACCATATATTTT. Amino acids: CASSQVPGRDTIYF.

The chain joins TRBV7-9 to TRBJ1-2; no firm D call. The germline CDR1 and CDR2 sequences are SEHNR and FQNEAQ (reference sequence). V was pared by 5 bases and J by 4 bases, with 11 bases between. This CDR3 has 13 residues. The CDR3: CASSTDAFYGYTF. Written as DNA, the CDR3 is TGTGCCAGCAGCACAGATGCCTTCTATGGCTACACCTTC.

The rearrangement links TRBV6-5 to TRBJ2-2; 8 nucleotides line up with TRBD1. This CDR3 is built from 14 residues. In germline, CDR1 is MNHEY, CDR2 SVGAGI. Germline trimming cut 10 bases from V and 6 bases from J; bases unmatched to any gene: 10. The CDR3 bases are TGTGCCACCCAAGGACAGGGCCGAGCCGGGGAGCTGTTTTTT. Its protein product is CATQGQGRAGELFF.

This clone was seen a few times. The rearrangement links TRBV18 to TRBJ2-7, with D hard to call. This CDR3 has 16 residues. Germline CDR1 reads KGHSH; CDR2 reads LQKENI. V lost 3 bases, J lost 5 bases, and 20 bases lay in between. This chain's CDR3 is CASSPQTPRITDEQYF. CDR3 DNA: TGTGCCAGCTCACCCCAAACCCCCCGAATAACGGACGAGCAGTACTTC.